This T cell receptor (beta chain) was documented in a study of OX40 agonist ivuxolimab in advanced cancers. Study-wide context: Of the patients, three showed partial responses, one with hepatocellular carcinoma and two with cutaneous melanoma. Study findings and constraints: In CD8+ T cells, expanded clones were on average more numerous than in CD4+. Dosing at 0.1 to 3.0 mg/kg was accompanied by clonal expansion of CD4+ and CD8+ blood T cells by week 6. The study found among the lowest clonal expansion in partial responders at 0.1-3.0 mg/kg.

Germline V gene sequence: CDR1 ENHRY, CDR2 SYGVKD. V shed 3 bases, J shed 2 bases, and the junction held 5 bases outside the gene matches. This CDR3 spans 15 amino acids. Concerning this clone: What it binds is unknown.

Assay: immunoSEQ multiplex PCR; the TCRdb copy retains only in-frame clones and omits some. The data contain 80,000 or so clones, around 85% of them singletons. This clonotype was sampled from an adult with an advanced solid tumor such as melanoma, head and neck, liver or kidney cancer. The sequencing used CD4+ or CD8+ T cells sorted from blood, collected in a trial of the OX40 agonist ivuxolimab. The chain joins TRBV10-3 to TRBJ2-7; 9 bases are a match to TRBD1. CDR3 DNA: TGTGCCATCAGTGACCCGGGACAGGGCGCCTACGAGCAGTACTTC. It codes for CAISDPGQGAYEQYF.